This T cell receptor beta chain was retrieved from a study of T cell responses to AZD1222 COVID-19 vaccine (dated by TCRdb to the early 2020s). In terms of the full investigation: TCR sequencing covered 230 or so trial participants: 200 to 210 given two doses of AZD1222 and 26 given two doses of MenACWY control vaccine. Trial participants were enrolled by age into 18-55, 56-69 and 70-plus year subgroups, with about 150, 27 and 61 TCR-sequenced participants respectively. Overall study outcomes, separate from this receptor: The 56-69-year group was small, and its depth increase did not reach significance, likely because of low power. Only six AZD1222 recipients were SARS-CoV-2 seropositive at baseline, limiting conclusions about previously exposed vaccinees. Because no samples from the day 14 peak response were available, repertoires could be characterized only after the peak T cell response. The whole spike protein was spanned by vaccine-associated CD4 TCRs, and dominant responses were seen in regions 160-218 and 743-854. After two AZD1222 doses, both the breadth and the depth of spike-specific TCRs were significantly higher than at day 0 and than in MenACWY recipients. Most participants were white British and females outnumbered males, and the authors suggested that clonal diversity may have been underestimated. Reportedly, close to half of the unique spike-specific TCRs recognized epitopes lying outside the regions that are mutated in the B.1.351 and B.1.1.7 variants.

Turning to this clone: What antigen it recognizes has not been identified. No clone much larger than this one lies a single base away; base qualities are absent.

The time point label for this specimen denotes: about 28 days (+/-7) after the second vaccine dose. AZD1222 recipients whose second dose came at about 4 weeks and those whose second dose came at about 12 weeks were combined into one group, since spike-specific TCR depth and breadth did not differ between the two schedules. Samples from vaccinated people were obtained from the UK trials COV001 and COV002, which included a single-blind randomized controlled phase 2/3 trial of AZD1222 (ChAdOx1 nCoV-19) in healthy adults. For TCRbeta chain sequencing, PBMC samples from trial participants were taken at day 0 and at day 28 after the second dose. The CDR3 regions of human TCRbeta chains were analyzed by immunosequencing. Under the source paper's analysis protocol: Repertoire TCRs were checked for matches against a reference library of SARS-CoV-2-specific TCRs that had been generated using the MIRA antigen-specificity platform. Breadth meant the fraction of unique TCRs that were SARS-CoV-2-associated, whereas depth meant the fraction of total T cells that were SARS-CoV-2-associated. Using the MIRA data, each spike-specific TCR was mapped to the spike region that the TCR reacts to and placed in a CD4 or CD8 class. Log10-transformed breadth and depth values were compared by one-way ANOVA with Sidak's multiple comparisons tests. This immuneACCESS table, as held by TCRdb, lists in-frame sequences with V and J called but not all clones. Of the missing ones, under half trace to an unresolved V gene in checked studies; the others have no known cause. The V and J calls and the clone size are those of that table, but D and trimming were determined from the DNA. The sample table contains about 270,000 clones; only one count was recorded for almost 95% of them. The ten largest clonotypes hold roughly 0.5% of the sample.

V sheds 4 bases and J sheds 2 bases, leaving 7 bases between their ends. The CDR3 runs 13 residues from the cysteine to the phenylalanine. Only CDR3 DNA is held: 39 bases, read in frame from base 1. The germline V gene (reference sequence) specifies SGHKS as CDR1 and YYEKEE as CDR2. The chain is assembled from TRBV5-5 and TRBJ1-5; too little of a D gene remains to name it. The receptor was isolated from an adult who received the AZD1222 COVID-19 vaccine. Sequenced material: peripheral blood, taken 28 days after the second AZD1222 dose. This receptor has the CDR3 CASSPARNQPQHF. The sequence in DNA is TGTGCCAGCAGCCCGGCTCGCAATCAGCCCCAGCATTTT. Here the CDR3 is joined to the reference TRBV5-5 and TRBJ1-5 genes, and the full variable domain is: DAGVTQSPTHLIKTRGQQVTLRCSPISGHKSVSWYQQVLGQGPQFIFQYYEKEERGRGNFPDRFSARQFPNYSSELNVNALLLGDSALYLCASSPARNQPQHFGDGTRLSIL.